One and the same sample provided the 8 T cell receptor beta chains below, sequenced in a study of blood T cell repertoires in COVID-19. Data came from immunoSEQ multiplex PCR; TCRdb stores just in-frame clones and leaves some out. The sample includes about 170,000 clones, roughly nine tenths of them seen just once. Sequencing used peripheral blood. These receptors were taken from a woman between 55 and 75 years old with COVID-19, enrolled during active disease.

This chain links TRBV19 with TRBJ1-5; the D gene is possibly TRBD1 (6 bases). Deletions cut 3 bases from V and 4 bases from J, with 13 bases between. The CDR3 consists of 15 residues. CDR1 and CDR2 (germline): LNHDA, SQIVND (reference sequence). The CDR3 sequence: CASSILGAPNQPQHF. DNA of the CDR3: TGTGCCAGTAGTATTCTGGGGGCCCCTAATCAGCCCCAGCATTTT. The whole variable domain, filled in from reference TRBV19 and TRBJ1-5, reads DGGITQSPKYLFRKEGQNVTLSCEQNLNHDAMYWYRQDPGQGLRLIYYSQIVNDFQKGDIAEGYSVSREKKESFPLTVTSAQKNPTAFYLCASSILGAPNQPQHFGDGTRLSIL.

The genes are TRBV9 and TRBJ2-3; the D is unclear. Per germline, CDR1 SGDLS and CDR2 YYNGEE. Trimming pared 1 base from V and 4 bases from J, leaving 4 bases between. The CDR3 totals 12 residues. In nucleotides, the CDR3 is TGTGCCAGCAGCGTACTTTCAGATACGCAGTATTTT. Its translation: CASSVLSDTQYF.

The chain joins TRBV24-1 to TRBJ2-2; the D is unclear. Trimming cost V 3 bases and J 1 base, with 11 bases left between them. The CDR3 is 16 residues long. Germline CDR1 reads KGHDR; CDR2 reads SFDVKD. The CDR3: CATSDLFVRNTGELFF. The CDR3 coding sequence is TGTGCCACCAGTGATCTTTTTGTCCGGAACACCGGGGAGCTGTTTTTT.

The rearrangement links TRBV9 to TRBJ2-1, with TRBD2 identical over 11 bases. Per the germline V gene, CDR1 is SGDLS and CDR2 is YYNGEE. The trim removed 5 bases at V and 7 bases at J, leaving 8 bases unmatched. The CDR3 sequence is 15 residues long. CDR3 residues: CASSHPSGRSNEQFF. Here the CDR3 DNA reads TGTGCCAGCAGTCACCCTAGCGGGAGGTCGAATGAGCAGTTCTTC. The full variable domain, in which reference TRBV9 and TRBJ2-1 provide the parts outside the CDR3, is DSGVTQTPKHLITATGQRVTLRCSPRSGDLSVYWYQQSLDQGLQFLIQYYNGEERAKGNILERFSAQQFPDLHSELNLSSLELGDSALYFCASSHPSGRSNEQFFGPGTRLTVL.

The rearrangement joins TRBV6-5 to TRBJ1-5, with 8 nucleotides matching TRBD1. This CDR3 contains 15 residues. Trimming at V came to 3 bases and at J to 7 bases, leaving 8 bases not matched to a gene. Germline V CDR1 and CDR2: MNHEY, SVGAGI. CDR3 sequence: CASSYGATGDQPQHF. Here the CDR3 DNA reads TGTGCCAGCAGTTATGGGGCGACAGGGGACCAGCCCCAGCATTTT.

This chain links TRBV10-3 with TRBJ2-6, with D unclear. Deletions cut 0 bases from V and 10 bases from J, with 4 bases between. Germline loops: CDR1 ENHRY, CDR2 SYGVKD. This CDR3 is 12 amino acids long. CDR3 loop: CAISESSNVLTF. As DNA, the CDR3 is TGTGCCATCAGTGAGTCGTCTAACGTCCTGACTTTC.

The chain combines TRBV28 with TRBJ1-1; 7 bases match TRBD1. In germline, CDR1 is MDHEN, CDR2 SYDVKM. The CDR3 has 16 residues. The V and J ends lost 3 bases and 4 bases, in that order; junction bases with no gene match: 11. CDR3 protein: CASSLGAGTASTEAFF. The CDR3 region has the DNA TGTGCCAGCAGTTTGGGGGCCGGGACAGCAAGCACTGAAGCTTTCTTT.

The chain employs TRBV2 and TRBJ1-3, with 7 positions matching TRBD1. Germline CDR1 reads SNHLY; CDR2 reads FYNNEI. The junction had 5 bases not matched to a gene; V was cut back by 2 bases and J by 4 bases. The CDR3 totals 15 residues. The CDR3 is CASSETGVRGNTIYF. The CDR3 DNA sequence: TGTGCCAGCAGTGAAACAGGGGTTCGCGGAAACACCATATATTTT. The whole variable domain, filled in from reference TRBV2 and TRBJ1-3, reads EPEVTQTPSHQVTQMGQEVILRCVPISNHLYFYWYRQILGQKVEFLVSFYNNEISEKSEIFDDQFSVERPDGSNFTLKIRSTKLEDSAMYFCASSETGVRGNTIYFGEGSWLTVV.